Following are 9 T cell receptor beta chains from one sample sequenced in a study of blood T cell repertoires in COVID-19. TCRdb's table, derived via immunoSEQ multiplex PCR, lists solely in-frame clones and lacks some. Counted here are 150,000 to 200,000 clones, about nine tenths occurring once; the ten biggest clones make up 0.53%. Sample: peripheral blood. The origin of the receptors is a man aged 45-65 years with acute or convalescent COVID-19.

The V and J genes are TRBV7-3 and TRBJ2-7; TRBD2 aligns across 7 bases. The J segment lost 0 bases and the V segment lost 1 base, leaving 18 bases of the junction unmatched. CDR1 and CDR2 (germline): SGHTA, FQGTGA. The CDR3 extends over 20 amino acids. As DNA, the CDR3 is TGTGCCAGCAGCTTAATTGGGGGGGACGCAGAAAACAAAAGCTCCTACGAGCAGTACGTC. Translating gives CASSLIGGDAENKSSYEQYV.

This clone was detected only once. J is TRBJ2-3 and V is TRBV28; D might be TRBD2 (6 bases). The CDR3 spans 13 residues. The V gene's germline CDR1 is MDHEN and CDR2 SYDVKM. V lost 8 bases to trimming and J lost 2 bases, with 11 bases between them. CDR3 sequence (DNA): TGTGCCAGCGTTAGCGGAATCACAGATACGCAGTATTTT. This translates into CASVSGITDTQYF.

The chain links TRBV7-3 to TRBJ2-6; 7 bases map to TRBD1. This CDR3 contains 18 residues. The V gene end was trimmed by 4 bases and the J gene end by 0 bases; junction bases not matched to a gene: 9. CDR1 SGHTA and CDR2 FQGTGA come from the germline V gene. The chain's CDR3 is CASSSGTAYLSGANVLTF. The CDR3 DNA is TGTGCCAGCAGCTCTGGGACAGCTTACCTCTCTGGGGCCAACGTCCTGACTTTC.

J is TRBJ2-2 and V is TRBV2; 7 bases map to TRBD1. The V segment lost 5 bases and the J segment 5 bases; nucleotides outside the gene matches: 2. From germline, CDR1 is SNHLY and CDR2 FYNNEI. The CDR3 extends over 13 amino acids. The CDR3 loop is CASSQQGTGELFF. The CDR3, as DNA: TGTGCCAGCAGTCAACAGGGGACCGGGGAGCTGTTTTTT. Based on the CDR3 plus reference TRBV2 and TRBJ2-2, the full variable domain is EPEVTQTPSHQVTQMGQEVILRCVPISNHLYFYWYRQILGQKVEFLVSFYNNEISEKSEIFDDQFSVERPDGSNFTLKIRSTKLEDSAMYFCASSQQGTGELFFGEGSRLTVL.

V and J are TRBV9 and TRBJ2-2; 10 positions agree with TRBD2. The CDR3 runs to 13 residues. Losses at the gene ends were 4 bases for V and 8 bases for J; bases not matched to a gene: 2. Germline assignment: CDR1 SGDLS and CDR2 YYNGEE. The CDR3 DNA reads as TGTGCCAGCAGCCCTAGCGGGAGTGGGGAGCTGTTTTTT. This sequence encodes CASSPSGSGELFF. Looking up the rest from reference TRBV9 and TRBJ2-2 gives the full variable domain: DSGVTQTPKHLITATGQRVTLRCSPRSGDLSVYWYQQSLDQGLQFLIQYYNGEERAKGNILERFSAQQFPDLHSELNLSSLELGDSALYFCASSPSGSGELFFGEGSRLTVL.

The genes are TRBV27 and TRBJ1-1; TRBD1 is a possible D gene (5 bases). V lost 5 bases and J lost 8, with 15 bases in between. The CDR3 consists of 13 residues. Per the germline V gene, CDR1 is MNHEY and CDR2 is SMNVEV (reference sequence). The CDR3 sequence: CASSGLFRGEAFF. Written as DNA, the CDR3 is TGTGCCAGCAGTGGGTTATTTAGGGGAGAAGCTTTCTTT.

This chain connects TRBV7-2 to TRBJ1-1, with 8 nucleotides matching TRBD1. This CDR3 has 15 amino acids. Germline V CDR1 and CDR2: SGHTA, FQGNSA. After removal of 5 bases from V and 5 bases from J, the junction contained 10 bases not matched to a gene. The DNA for the CDR3 is TGTGCCAGCAGCAGAACGACAGGGGCACGGACTGAAGCTTTCTTT. Its protein is CASSRTTGARTEAFF.

V gene TRBV15 combines with J gene TRBJ2-3; 8 nucleotides match TRBD1. Unmatched junction bases numbered 8, after V lost 3 bases and J lost 9 bases. This CDR3 spans 14 amino acids. Germline CDR1 is LNHNV and CDR2 is YYDKDF (reference sequence). CDR3: CATSRDRALRTQYF. CDR3 coding DNA: TGTGCCACCAGCAGGGACAGGGCCTTAAGAACGCAGTATTTT.

This clone was detected once. The chain links TRBV2 to TRBJ2-3, with 9 nucleotides matching TRBD2. The CDR3 has 14 residues. Germline V CDR1 and CDR2: SNHLY, FYNNEI. Germline trimming cut 8 bases from V and 9 bases from J; bases unmatched to any gene: 12. CDR3 in amino acids: CASGREGRSGTQYF. The CDR3 coding sequence is TGTGCCAGCGGGCGGGAGGGCCGCAGCGGAACGCAGTATTTT.